A selection of T cell receptor beta chains follows, all from one sample in a study of T-cell reconstitution after alpha-beta-depleted transplantation in children. TCRdb reprocessed the PCR reads via MiXCR and lists one record per CDR3 protein. The sample shows some 600,000 distinct CDR3 sequences, 13% of them seen only once. The specimen was PBMCs, mostly from graft donor cells, collected 360 days after TCRalphabeta/CD19-depleted stem cell transplant. The source is a male patient aged 5 to 17 who had a stem cell transplant for acute myeloid leukemia, so the T cells may come from the graft donor. Each CDR3 is given with its conserved first and last residue.

v_gene	j_gene	CDR3aa
TRBV10-3	TRBJ1-1	CAIRKDVGAEAFF
TRBV7-7	TRBJ2-2	CASSKGVPGELFF
TRBV7-3	TRBJ2-1	CASSSGDQNEQFF
TRBV25-1	TRBJ2-5	CASSEHSTGLQETQYF
TRBV5-1	TRBJ2-3	CASSPLWTDVTDTQYF
TRBV14	TRBJ2-2	CASSQARGNTGELFF
TRBV4-3	TRBJ2-6	CASSHGQGAPGANVLTF
TRBV7-7	TRBJ2-2	CASSLLFAGELFF
TRBV24-1	TRBJ2-1	CATIGGGPYNEQFF
TRBV20-1	TRBJ2-1	CSASGGTYNEQFF
TRBV28	TRBJ1-1	CASSLGGLGTEAFF
TRBV28	TRBJ2-1	CASTRSGISSYNEQFF
TRBV6-1	TRBJ2-1	CASSTSLGYNEQFF
TRBV5-1	TRBJ2-5	CASSLGQGMKTQYF
TRBV12-3/TRBV12-4	TRBJ1-1	CASSGDYDTEAFF
TRBV19	TRBJ1-5	CASQSGNSNQPQHF
TRBV7-8	TRBJ2-7	CASSLVRQGYEQYF
TRBV5-1	TRBJ2-7	CASRSTRGTAFTYEQYF
TRBV28	TRBJ2-1	CASWTFGDSEQFF
TRBV29-1	TRBJ2-7	CSGVGRALDEQYF
TRBV7-2	TRBJ2-3	CASSLIAGEPLDTQYF
TRBV7-2	TRBJ2-7	CASSSTSSEQYF
TRBV18	TRBJ2-6	CASSRLSGANVLTF
TRBV20-1	TRBJ1-5	CSAPGTGYSNQPQHF
TRBV5-5	TRBJ2-1	CASSLSISSYNEQFF
TRBV29-1	TRBJ2-1	CSVERSSGRDGQFF
TRBV28	TRBJ1-5	CASSLSTDYSNQPQHF
TRBV6-5	TRBJ2-1	CASSYAGYNEQFF
TRBV29-1	TRBJ1-2	CSVQEGLYGYTF
TRBV11-2	TRBJ2-7	CASSTRTSGSSEQYF
TRBV10-3	TRBJ2-6	CATRGAGANVLTF
TRBV12-3/TRBV12-4	TRBJ2-5	CASSEGSIGETQYF
TRBV20-1	TRBJ2-3	CSAMIASGSIADTQYF
TRBV6-1	TRBJ2-7	CASRHGTETYEQYF
TRBV20-1	TRBJ2-7	CSASDTDRNPYEQYF
TRBV19	TRBJ2-4	CASSIVGAAKNIQYF
TRBV7-9	TRBJ1-2	CASSLRGQGDGYTF
TRBV10-3	TRBJ2-5	CAIASIKETQYF
TRBV29-1	TRBJ2-1	CSGYQLYSNEQFF
TRBV6-2/TRBV6-3	TRBJ1-5	CASKPTVRGSQHF
TRBV7-9	TRBJ2-7	CASSLAGVGYEQYF
TRBV6-2/TRBV6-3	TRBJ2-2	CASSPLPSGPNTGELFF